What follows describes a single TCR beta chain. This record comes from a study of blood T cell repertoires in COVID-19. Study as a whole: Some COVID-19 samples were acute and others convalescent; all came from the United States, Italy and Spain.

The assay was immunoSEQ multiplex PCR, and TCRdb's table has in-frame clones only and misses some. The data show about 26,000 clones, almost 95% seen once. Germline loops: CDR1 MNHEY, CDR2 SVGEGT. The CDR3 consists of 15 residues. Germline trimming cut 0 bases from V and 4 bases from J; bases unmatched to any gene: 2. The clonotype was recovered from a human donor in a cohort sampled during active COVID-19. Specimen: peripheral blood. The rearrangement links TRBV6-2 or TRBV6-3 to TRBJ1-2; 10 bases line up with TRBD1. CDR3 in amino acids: CASSYSWTGGYGYTF. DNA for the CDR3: TGTGCCAGCAGTTACTCGTGGACAGGGGGCTATGGCTACACCTTC.